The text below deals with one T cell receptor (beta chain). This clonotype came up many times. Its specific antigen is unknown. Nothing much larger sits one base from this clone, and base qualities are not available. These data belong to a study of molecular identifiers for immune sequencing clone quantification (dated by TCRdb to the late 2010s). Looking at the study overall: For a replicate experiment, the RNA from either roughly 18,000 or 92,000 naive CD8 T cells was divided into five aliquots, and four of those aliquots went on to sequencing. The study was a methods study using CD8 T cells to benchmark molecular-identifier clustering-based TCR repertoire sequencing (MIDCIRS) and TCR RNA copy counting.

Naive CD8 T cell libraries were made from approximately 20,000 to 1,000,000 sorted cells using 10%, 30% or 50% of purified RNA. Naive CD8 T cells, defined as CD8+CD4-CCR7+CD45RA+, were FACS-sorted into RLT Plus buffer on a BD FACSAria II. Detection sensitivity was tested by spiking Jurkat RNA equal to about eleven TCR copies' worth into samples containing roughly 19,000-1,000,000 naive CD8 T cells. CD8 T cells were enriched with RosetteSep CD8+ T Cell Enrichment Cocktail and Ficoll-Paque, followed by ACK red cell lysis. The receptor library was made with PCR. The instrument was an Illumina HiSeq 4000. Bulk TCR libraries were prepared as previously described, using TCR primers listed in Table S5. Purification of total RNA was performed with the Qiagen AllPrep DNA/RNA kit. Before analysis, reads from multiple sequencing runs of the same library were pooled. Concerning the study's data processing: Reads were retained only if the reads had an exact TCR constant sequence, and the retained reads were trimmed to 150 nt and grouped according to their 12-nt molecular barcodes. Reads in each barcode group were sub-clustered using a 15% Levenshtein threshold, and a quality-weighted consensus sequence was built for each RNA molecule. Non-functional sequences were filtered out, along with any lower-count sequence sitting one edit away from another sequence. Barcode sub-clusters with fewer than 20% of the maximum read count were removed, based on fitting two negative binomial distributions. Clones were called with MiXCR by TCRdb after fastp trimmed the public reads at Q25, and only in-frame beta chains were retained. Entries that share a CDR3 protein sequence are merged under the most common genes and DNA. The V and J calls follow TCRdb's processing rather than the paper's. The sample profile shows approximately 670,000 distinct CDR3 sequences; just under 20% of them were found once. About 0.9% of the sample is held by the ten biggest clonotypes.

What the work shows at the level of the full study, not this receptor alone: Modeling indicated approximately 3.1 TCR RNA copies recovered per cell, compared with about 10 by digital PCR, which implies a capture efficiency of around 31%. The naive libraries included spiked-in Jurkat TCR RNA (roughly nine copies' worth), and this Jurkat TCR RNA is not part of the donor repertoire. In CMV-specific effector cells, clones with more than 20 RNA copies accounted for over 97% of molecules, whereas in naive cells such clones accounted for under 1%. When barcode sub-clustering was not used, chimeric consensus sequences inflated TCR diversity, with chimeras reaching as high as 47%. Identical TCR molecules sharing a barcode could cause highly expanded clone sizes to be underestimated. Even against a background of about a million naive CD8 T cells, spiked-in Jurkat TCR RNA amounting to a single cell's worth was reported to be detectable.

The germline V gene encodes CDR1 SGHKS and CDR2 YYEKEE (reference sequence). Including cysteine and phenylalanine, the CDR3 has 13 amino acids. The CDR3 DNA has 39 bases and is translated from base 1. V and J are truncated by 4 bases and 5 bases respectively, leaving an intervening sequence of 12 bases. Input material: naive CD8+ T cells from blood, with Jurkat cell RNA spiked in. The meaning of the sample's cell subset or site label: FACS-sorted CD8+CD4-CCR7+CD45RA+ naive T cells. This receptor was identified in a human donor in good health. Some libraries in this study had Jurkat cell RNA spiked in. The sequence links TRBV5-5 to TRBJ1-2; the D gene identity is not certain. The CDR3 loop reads CASSPGPDYGYTF. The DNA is TGTGCCAGCAGCCCCGGACCAGATTATGGCTACACCTTC.